Presented here are 31 T cell receptor beta chains from one specimen sequenced in a study of T cell responses to AZD1222 COVID-19 vaccine. Using immunoSEQ multiplex PCR, the repertoire was profiled, and TCRdb retains in-frame clones only, with some absent. This sample carries around 80,000 clones, roughly 90% of them seen once, and the ten largest clones take roughly 5%. Specimen: peripheral blood, collected 28 days after the second AZD1222 dose. The receptors were gathered from an adult who received the AZD1222 COVID-19 vaccine.

The V and J genes are TRBV7-6 and TRBJ2-7; 9 bases map to TRBD2. Germline CDR1 reads SGHVS; CDR2 reads FNYEAQ. This CDR3 has 15 residues. V was clipped by 1 base and J by 1 base; unmatched bases: 2. The CDR3 DNA sequence: TGTGCCAGCAGCTTAGAGACTAGCGGATCCTACGAGCAGTACTTC. Translation: CASSLETSGSYEQYF.

The chain couples TRBV5-6 to TRBJ1-1; D uncertain. V lost 3 bases and J lost 1, with 10 bases in between. Looked up from germline, CDR1 is SGHDT and CDR2 is YYEEEE. The CDR3 totals 14 residues. DNA of the CDR3: TGTGCCAGCAGCTGGCTTTCACAGAACACTGAAGCTTTCTTT. It specifies CASSWLSQNTEAFF.

The chain links TRBV19 to TRBJ2-3, with D uncertain. There are 16 residues in the CDR3. The V and J ends lost 6 bases and 0 bases respectively, with 16 bases between them. The germline V gene has CDR1 LNHDA and CDR2 SQIVND (reference sequence). The CDR3 nucleotides read TGTGCCAGTAGCCTCGGGCAGAGTCCTAGCACAGATACGCAGTATTTT. It is translated as CASSLGQSPSTDTQYF.

This clone was observed a handful of times. The chain joins TRBV7-2 to TRBJ1-1; perhaps TRBD1 as D (5 bases). The germline V gene has CDR1 SGHTA and CDR2 FQGNSA. Trimming took off 3 bases at V and 4 bases at J, with 9 bases between the two ends. The CDR3 contains 13 residues. As DNA, the CDR3 is TGTGCCAGCAGCTTGTCGGGGGGCACTGAAGCTTTCTTT. Translating gives CASSLSGGTEAFF. Combining the CDR3 with reference TRBV7-2 and TRBJ1-1 gives the whole variable domain GAGVSQSPSNKVTEKGKDVELRCDPISGHTALYWYRQSLGQGLEFLIYFQGNSAPDKSGLPSDRFSAERTGGSVSTLTIQRTQQEDSAVYLCASSLSGGTEAFFGQGTRLTVV.

V is TRBV6-1 and J is TRBJ1-1; no reliable D call. Germline assignment: CDR1 MNHNS and CDR2 SASEGT. The length of the CDR3 is 15 residues. V was trimmed by 0 bases and J by 1 base, leaving 9 bases between them. The CDR3: CASSEAGGSNTEAFF. The CDR3, as DNA: TGTGCCAGCAGTGAAGCCGGAGGGTCGAACACTGAAGCTTTCTTT.

This rearrangement joins TRBV6-4 to TRBJ2-3; 11 bases map to TRBD2. CDR1 and CDR2 from the germline V gene are MRHNA and SNTAGT. V dropped 6 bases and J dropped 6; count of bases not matched to a gene: 8. CDR3 length: 15 residues. CDR3 coding DNA: TGTGCCAGCAGCCCCACACTAGCGGGAGCGGATACGCAGTATTTT. It is translated as CASSPTLAGADTQYF.

The V call is TRBV14, the J call TRBJ2-5; D tentatively fits TRBD1 or TRBD2 (5 bases each). Trimming stripped 1 base from V and 4 bases from J, with 13 bases between. The CDR3 length is 15 residues. The germline V gene has CDR1 SGHDN and CDR2 FVKESK. DNA for the CDR3: TGTGCCAGCAGCCAAGTACAAGGGGCGGGAGAGACCCAGTACTTC. Protein sequence: CASSQVQGAGETQYF.

This clone showed up just once. The V call is TRBV6-1, the J call TRBJ2-1, with TRBD2 matching 10 bases. Germline CDR1 MNHNS, CDR2 SASEGT. V shed 3 bases and J 9 bases; nucleotides not matched to a gene: 8. This CDR3 is built from 15 residues. CDR3 bases: TGTGCCAGCAGTGATAATCTAGCGGGAGCCGGTGAGCAGTTCTTC. Translation gives CASSDNLAGAGEQFF.

The chain employs TRBV5-1 and TRBJ1-2, with a possible D match to TRBD1 (5 bases). Germline lookup yields CDR1 SGHRS and CDR2 YFSETQ. The CDR3 is made up of 13 amino acids. The V end was cut by 5 bases, the J end by 1 base, with 9 bases between. CDR3 coding DNA: TGCGCCAGCAGTCGCGACAGTAACTATGGCTACACCTTC. This encodes CASSRDSNYGYTF.

V and J are TRBV5-4 and TRBJ2-6, with unresolved D. CDR3 length: 15 residues. Looked up from germline, CDR1 is SGHNT and CDR2 is YYREEE (reference sequence). The V gene lost 4 bases and the J gene lost 2 bases, with 10 bases spanning the gap. The CDR3 loop reads CASSLHGTGANVLTF. The CDR3 DNA follows: TGTGCCAGCAGCCTGCATGGGACTGGGGCCAACGTCCTGACTTTC.

The chain recombines TRBV5-1 with TRBJ1-4; no reliable D call. The germline V and J ends were trimmed by 3 bases and 4 bases, with 16 bases remaining between them. CDR1 is SGHRS and CDR2 is YFSETQ in the germline V gene. The CDR3 has 16 residues. DNA for the CDR3: TGCGCCAGCAGCTCTAGGGTTGCGCAGGATAATGAAAAACTGTTTTTT. Amino acid sequence: CASSSRVAQDNEKLFF.

This clone occurred a few times. The chain couples TRBV19 to TRBJ2-7; D ambiguous. This CDR3 contains 14 residues. Germline lookup yields CDR1 LNHDA and CDR2 SQIVND (reference sequence). With 5 bases removed from V and 0 bases from J, the gap between germline ends came to 11 bases. Written as DNA, the CDR3 is TGTGCCAGTAGTCCGCCACAGAGCTCCTACGAGCAGTACTTC. Translation gives CASSPPQSSYEQYF.

The chain joins TRBV29-1 to TRBJ1-2; 8 positions match TRBD1. J was trimmed by 4 bases and V by 3 bases; bases with no gene match: 7. Per germline, CDR1 SQVTM and CDR2 ANQGSEA. The CDR3 covers 14 residues. The CDR3 sequence: CSVEVRGLVYGYTF. For the CDR3, the DNA is TGCAGCGTTGAGGTCAGGGGGCTTGTCTATGGCTACACCTTC.

The rearrangement joins TRBV28 to TRBJ1-3, with D unresolved. Per the germline V gene, CDR1 is MDHEN and CDR2 is SYDVKM. The CDR3 contains 13 residues. Trimming pared 7 bases from V and 4 bases from J, leaving 11 bases between. The CDR3 region is CASTTPRGNTIYF. CDR3 bases: TGTGCCAGCACCACCCCCAGAGGAAACACCATATATTTT. The full variable domain, rest sourced from reference TRBV28 and TRBJ1-3, is DVKVTQSSRYLVKRTGEKVFLECVQDMDHENMFWYRQDPGLGLRLIYFSYDVKMKEKGDIPEGYSVSREKKERFSLILESASTNQTSMYLCASTTPRGNTIYFGEGSWLTVV.

The rearrangement uses TRBV6-1 and TRBJ1-4, with D uncertain. CDR3 length: 12 residues. CDR1 MNHNS and CDR2 SASEGT come from the germline V gene. The ends were cut back, 0 bases at V and 14 bases at J, with 10 bases in the middle. This chain's CDR3 is CASSEARLWLFF. The CDR3 DNA reads as TGTGCCAGCAGTGAAGCCCGACTGTGGCTGTTTTTT.

The chain joins TRBV28 to TRBJ2-7; 9 bases agree with TRBD1. This CDR3 is built from 15 residues. With 4 bases clipped from V and 2 bases from J, the junction kept 6 bases outside the gene matches. In germline, CDR1 is MDHEN, CDR2 SYDVKM. The CDR3 DNA is TGTGCCAGCAGTTGGTCGGGGACAGGGACCTACGAGCAGTACTTC. Protein: CASSWSGTGTYEQYF.

The rearrangement joins TRBV6-5 to TRBJ1-5; no reliable D call. CDR1 MNHEY and CDR2 SVGAGI come from the germline V gene. V lost 6 bases, J lost 6 bases, and 12 bases lay in between. The CDR3 loop spans 13 amino acids. The CDR3 DNA follows: TGTGCCAGCAGCCCGATGGGCGGTCAGCCCCAGCATTTT. It codes for CASSPMGGQPQHF.

The chain links TRBV29-1 to TRBJ1-1; D is ambiguous. Germline loops: CDR1 SQVTM, CDR2 ANQGSEA. The CDR3 sequence is 11 residues long. Between the trimmed V and J ends, which lost 3 bases and 3 bases, there was a span of 5 bases. For the CDR3, the DNA is TGCAGCGTTGAGACGGACACTGAAGCTTTCTTT. It specifies CSVETDTEAFF.

V and J are TRBV18 and TRBJ2-7; D uncertain. The CDR3 sequence is 15 residues long. Germline V gene lookup returns CDR1 KGHSH and CDR2 LQKENI. The V end was cut by 3 bases, the J end by 2 bases, with 14 bases between. CDR3: CASSPGRVRAYEQYF. In nucleotides, the CDR3 is TGTGCCAGCTCACCTGGACGGGTAAGGGCCTACGAGCAGTACTTC.

The CDR3 nucleotides read TGCGCCAGCAGGAGTGGGGGACCCCCTAATGAAAAACTGTTTTTT. It yields the protein CASRSGGPPNEKLFF. The gene calls are TRBV5-1 and TRBJ1-4, with TRBD1 as a possible D gene (5 bases). The ends were cut back, 5 bases at V and 3 bases at J, with 14 bases in the middle. The CDR3 consists of 15 residues. Per germline, CDR1 SGHRS and CDR2 YFSETQ.

The rearrangement uses TRBV11-2 and TRBJ2-2; TRBD2 matches at 7 bases. This CDR3 comprises 18 residues. Germline V lookup: CDR1 SGHAT, CDR2 FQNNGV. V lost 7 bases and J lost 1; bases outside the gene matches: 15. The DNA of the CDR3 is TGTGCCAGCACCAACCTGGGGACGACTAGCTGGAACACCGGGGAGCTGTTTTTT. The encoded protein is CASTNLGTTSWNTGELFF.

This clone appeared a single time. The gene calls are TRBV3-1 (or the pseudogene TRBV3-2) and TRBJ1-2, with 7 nucleotides matching TRBD1. The CDR3 is 15 amino acids. From germline, CDR1 is LGHDT and CDR2 YNNKEL (reference sequence). Germline trimming cut 4 bases from V and 4 bases from J; bases unmatched to any gene: 9. The CDR3 spells CASSPSLGTAYGYTF. The CDR3, as DNA: TGTGCCAGCAGCCCATCCCTCGGGACAGCCTATGGCTACACCTTC.

V is TRBV27 and J is TRBJ2-7, with 14 nucleotides matching TRBD2. The CDR3 has 17 amino acids. After removal of 5 bases from V and 2 bases from J, the junction contained 8 bases not matched to a gene. The germline CDR1 and CDR2 sequences are MNHEY and SMNVEV (reference sequence). CDR3 nucleotide sequence: TGTGCCAGCAGTGAGACTAGCGGGAGGGCCAGCGCCTACGAGCAGTACTTC. As protein: CASSETSGRASAYEQYF.

The CDR3 bases are TGTGCCAGCTCACCACCGACAAGGGCTGGAAACACCATATATTTT. This gives the protein CASSPPTRAGNTIYF. This rearrangement joins TRBV18 to TRBJ1-3; no clear D. The ends were cut back, 0 bases at V and 2 bases at J, with 8 bases in the middle. The CDR3 runs 15 residues. Per germline, CDR1 KGHSH and CDR2 LQKENI.

J is TRBJ2-7 and V is TRBV4-3; 8 nucleotides align to TRBD2. The germline gives CDR1 LGHNA, CDR2 YSLEER. The CDR3 is 15 residues long. V gave up 2 bases and J gave up 3 bases; unmatched junction bases: 6. The CDR3 is CASSQRRGTSYEQYF. The DNA of the CDR3 is TGCGCCAGCAGCCAAAGGAGGGGGACTAGCTACGAGCAGTACTTC.

The CDR3 sequence is CASSFGASGRASSYEQYF. As DNA, the CDR3 is TGCGCCAGCAGCTTCGGGGCTAGCGGGAGGGCAAGCTCCTACGAGCAGTACTTC. V gene TRBV5-1 combines with J gene TRBJ2-7, with 12 bases lining up with TRBD2. V was pared by 2 bases and J by 0 bases, with 9 bases of the junction left unmatched. CDR1 is SGHRS and CDR2 is YFSETQ in the germline V gene. The CDR3 totals 18 residues.

This chain connects TRBV18 to TRBJ1-1; tentative D call: TRBD1 (5 bases). Germline assignment: CDR1 KGHSH and CDR2 LQKENI. The CDR3 length is 15 residues. V lost 4 bases to trimming and J lost 3 bases, with 15 bases between them. The CDR3 DNA reads TGTGCCAGCTCACTATCAGGGAATCGTGACACTGAAGCTTTCTTT. This codes for CASSLSGNRDTEAFF. The variable domain in full, with the rest retrieved from reference TRBV18 and TRBJ1-1, is NAGVMQNPRHLVRRRGQEARLRCSPMKGHSHVYWYRQLPEEGLKFMVYLQKENIIDESGMPKERFSAEFPKEGPSILRIQQVVRGDSAAYFCASSLSGNRDTEAFFGQGTRLTVV.

The J gene is TRBJ2-7, the V gene TRBV6-5; 7 nucleotides match TRBD1. The CDR3 covers 14 residues. V gave up 2 bases and J gave up 0 bases; unmatched junction bases: 1. Germline V gene sequence: CDR1 MNHEY, CDR2 SVGAGI. CDR3 sequence reads: CASSYGDSSYEQYF. The CDR3, as DNA: TGTGCCAGCAGTTACGGGGACAGCTCCTACGAGCAGTACTTC.

The chain carries TRBV27 and TRBJ1-2; possibly TRBD1 for D (5 bases). V lost 6 bases, J lost 5 bases, and 10 bases lay in between. There are 12 residues in the CDR3. Germline V gives CDR1 MNHEY, CDR2 SMNVEV (reference sequence). This chain's CDR3 is CASRGGWYGYTF. For the CDR3, the DNA is TGTGCCAGCAGGGGGGGATGGTATGGCTACACCTTC.

In its sample, this clone was seen once. The chain carries TRBV6-5 and TRBJ1-1, with a possible D match to TRBD1 (6 bases). There are 15 residues in the CDR3. Per germline, CDR1 MNHEY and CDR2 SVGAGI. Trimming took off 6 bases at V and 5 bases at J, with 19 bases between the two ends. CDR3 region: CASRQGEGLPTEAFF. In DNA, the CDR3 is TGTGCCAGCAGACAGGGAGAAGGCCTACCGACTGAAGCTTTCTTT.

The rearrangement joins TRBV27 to TRBJ1-2, with D tentatively TRBD1 (6 bases). Germline V gene data show CDR1 as MNHEY and CDR2 as SMNVEV (reference sequence). The CDR3 runs to 14 residues. V was shortened by 6 bases and J by 7 bases, with 18 bases between the two germline ends. This CDR3 is CASSLRGGAGGYTF. DNA for the CDR3: TGTGCCAGCAGCCTTAGAGGGGGGGCAGGTGGCTACACCTTC.